Given below is one T cell receptor beta chain in context. Its matching antigen is unknown. The record originates from a study of shared clonotypes between healthy human individuals. Looking at the study overall: Donor composition was a couple of women and a few men, aged 18 to 49. General study findings and limits: It was expected that sequencing depth would affect clonotype sharing among donors. Estimated richness was generally greater in naive than memory subsets.

This CDR3 region has 17 residues. The trim removed 5 bases at V and 0 bases at J, leaving 7 bases unmatched. Germline CDR1 MDHEN, CDR2 SYDVKM. In the original analysis: Quality scores were absent from the junction-only immunoSEQ sequences, so filtering differed. Libraries were prepared by immunoSEQ multiplex PCR; TCRdb keeps only in-frame clonotypes and omits some of them. That table furnishes V, J and clone size, whereas the DNA furnished D and trimming. The table lists 600,000 to 750,000 clones, around 77% of them singletons, with approximately 1.8% in the top ten. This receptor was taken from a woman under 40 in good health. Sequences were obtained from memory CD4+ T cells sorted from blood. Subset here: CD45RA-negative fraction. The gene calls are TRBV28 and TRBJ1-3; 10 bases line up with TRBD1. The CDR3 loop is CASSGGQGPISGNTIYF. As DNA, the CDR3 is TGTGCCAGCAGTGGGGGACAGGGGCCCATCTCTGGAAACACCATATATTTT.